The 26 T cell receptor beta chains below were found in one sample sequenced in a study of T-cell memory formation after mild COVID-19. TCRdb redid the calling of the 5' RACE reads with MiXCR, one entry per CDR3 protein. Among about 88,000 distinct CDR3 sequences, around a quarter were seen once, and the ten largest hold around 45%. Sequenced material: PBMCs or a T cell subset sorted from them (not recorded which). The receptor source for this set is a man in his late teens or twenties who had mild COVID-19 (a few samples of this study predate the infection). Cell type and time point are not known.

Turning to this clonotype: Compared with germline, one end of the junction differs, possibly owing to a read error. This chain connects TRBV15 to TRBJ1-1, with a tentative D call TRBD1 (5 bases). CDR3 length: 13 residues. Germline V CDR1 and CDR2: LNHNV, YYDKDF (reference sequence). The chain's CDR3 is CATSETGAPSLSF. In nucleotides, the CDR3 is TGTGCCACCAGCGAAACAGGAGCCCCGTCGTTGAGTTTT.

The chain uses TRBV5-5 and TRBJ2-7; D uncertain. V lost 0 bases and J lost 2, with 6 bases in between. Per the germline V gene, CDR1 is SGHKS and CDR2 is YYEKEE (reference sequence). The CDR3 consists of 13 residues. DNA for the CDR3: TGTGCCAGCAGCTTGGGACCCACCTACGAGCAGTACGTC. It specifies CASSLGPTYEQYV.

The rearrangement joins TRBV6-5 to TRBJ2-3; perhaps D is TRBD1 or TRBD2 (6 bases each). Germline CDR1 is MNHEY and CDR2 is SVGAGI. The V end was cut by 0 bases, the J end by 0 bases, with 13 bases between. The CDR3 length is 17 residues. This CDR3 is CASSYSKGGPSTDTQYF. Written as DNA, the CDR3 is TGTGCCAGCAGTTACTCGAAAGGGGGGCCGAGCACAGATACGCAGTATTTT.

The genes are TRBV5-1 and TRBJ1-2; no firm D call. The V and J ends lost 2 bases and 7 bases respectively, with 9 bases between them. The germline V gene encodes CDR1 SGHRS and CDR2 YFSETQ. The CDR3 consists of 12 residues. CDR3 in DNA: TGCGCCAGCAGCTTAAGTCGATCTGGCTACACCTTC. Translating gives CASSLSRSGYTF.

The rearrangement links TRBV12-3 or TRBV12-4 to TRBJ2-7, with D hard to call. This CDR3 spans 11 amino acids. V dropped 3 bases and J dropped 4 bases, with 4 bases sitting between them. The CDR3 here is CASSFGYEQYV. DNA of the CDR3: TGTGCCAGCAGTTTCGGATACGAGCAGTACGTC.

This clonotype was picked up a small number of times. The genes are TRBV7-9 and TRBJ1-4, with unresolved D. The CDR3 has 12 amino acids. V was clipped by 4 bases and J by 7 bases, with 7 bases between them. Germline V lookup: CDR1 SEHNR, CDR2 FQNEAQ (reference sequence). The CDR3 coding sequence is TGTGCCAGCAGCTCGGGTGGTGAAAAACTGTTTTTT. Translated, it gives CASSSGGEKLFF.

Here the CDR3 reads CASSPKGQGTSGGTSTDTQYF. The CDR3 DNA sequence: TGCGCCAGCAGCCCCAAGGGACAGGGGACTAGCGGGGGGACTAGCACAGATACGCAGTATTTT. J is TRBJ2-3 and V is TRBV4-1, with 15 bases aligning to TRBD2. The V segment lost 4 bases and the J segment 0 bases; nucleotides outside the gene matches: 14. The germline V gene encodes CDR1 MGHRA and CDR2 YSYEKL. The CDR3 loop spans 21 amino acids.

This clonotype turned up a few times. The gene calls are TRBV6-2 or TRBV6-3 and TRBJ2-1; no firm D call. This CDR3 has 10 residues. Trimming removed 8 bases from V and 6 bases from J, with 5 bases in between. Germline CDR1 MNHEY, CDR2 SVGEGT. CDR3 sequence (DNA): TGTGCCAGCGGCATCAATGAGCAGTTCTTC. It is translated as CASGINEQFF.

The J gene is TRBJ2-3, the V gene TRBV7-6, with 10 bases identical to TRBD1. The V and J ends lost 1 base and 14 bases, in that order; junction bases with no gene match: 15. Germline CDR1 reads SGHVS; CDR2 reads FNYEAQ. The length of the CDR3 is 16 residues. The CDR3 is CASSLEGDRGSDTWYF. CDR3 sequence (DNA): TGTGCCAGCAGCTTAGAAGGGGACAGGGGTTCAGATACATGGTATTTT.

This clonotype was seen many times. The chain joins TRBV19 to TRBJ1-5; unclear D gene. The CDR3 extends over 13 amino acids. V lost 6 bases to trimming and J lost 5 bases, with 11 bases between them. CDR1 is LNHDA, CDR2 SQIVND, per germline (reference sequence). The CDR3 bases are TGTGCCAGTAGATCATATAGTCATCAGCCCCAGCATTTT. The encoded protein is CASRSYSHQPQHF.

The V call is TRBV18, the J call TRBJ2-7, with D hard to call. CDR1 and CDR2 from the germline V gene are KGHSH and LQKENI. The CDR3 spans 13 residues. Trimming took off 2 bases at V and 0 bases at J, with 5 bases between the two ends. CDR3 sequence reads: CASSPDFSYEQYF. The CDR3 DNA sequence: TGTGCCAGCTCACCAGACTTCTCCTACGAGCAGTACTTC.

This chain uses TRBV24-1 with TRBJ2-2; D may be TRBD1 (6 bases). V was clipped by 9 bases and J by 6 bases, with 13 bases between them. Germline CDR1 and CDR2: KGHDR and SFDVKD. The CDR3 length is 13 residues. The CDR3: CATGAGDAGELFF. CDR3 sequence (DNA): TGTGCCACCGGAGCAGGGGACGCCGGGGAGCTGTTTTTT.

The CDR3 protein is CASIPRDRGLAAFF. In DNA, the CDR3 is TGTGCCAGCATCCCCCGGGACAGGGGGCTAGCAGCTTTCTTT. V and J are TRBV7-2 and TRBJ1-1; 12 bases match TRBD1. In germline, CDR1 is SGHTA, CDR2 FQGNSA. V trimming: 7 bases; J trimming: 10 bases; junction bases outside the gene matches: 10. The CDR3 consists of 14 residues.

This clonotype was seen a handful of times. The chain is built from TRBV29-1 and TRBJ2-3, with TRBD1 as a possible D gene (5 bases). Trimming shortened V by 1 base and J by 0 bases, and 8 bases separated the two germline ends. This CDR3 is built from 14 residues. Looked up from germline, CDR1 is SQVTM and CDR2 is ANQGSEA. CDR3 bases: TGCAGCGTTGAAGTGGGGCCCAGCACAGATACGCAGTATTTT. Residues: CSVEVGPSTDTQYF.

The chain uses TRBV27 and TRBJ2-1; D perhaps matches TRBD1 (5 bases). The CDR3 is 13 amino acids. In germline, CDR1 is MNHEY, CDR2 SMNVEV (reference sequence). Trimming took 5 bases from V and 4 from J, leaving 9 bases between them. The CDR3 DNA sequence: TGTGCCAGCAGTATCGACAGATACAATGAGCAGTTCTTC. This gives the protein CASSIDRYNEQFF.

The CDR3 coding sequence is TGTGCCAGCAGCGACGGGACTAGCGGGGTTGTGTACCAAGAGACCCAGTACTTC. As protein: CASSDGTSGVVYQETQYF. The rearrangement links TRBV9 to TRBJ2-5; 13 bases map to TRBD2. CDR1 and CDR2 from the germline V gene are SGDLS and YYNGEE. V trimming: 3 bases; J trimming: 0 bases; junction bases outside the gene matches: 8. This CDR3 has 18 residues.

A few counts support this clonotype. This chain joins TRBV6-5 and TRBJ1-1; TRBD1 matches at 7 bases. The V and J ends lost 3 bases and 8 bases, in that order; junction bases with no gene match: 3. CDR1 is MNHEY, CDR2 SVGAGI, per germline. There are 12 residues in the CDR3. The CDR3 DNA is TGTGCCAGCAGTTATTTGGGACAGGAAGCTTTCTTT. It yields the protein CASSYLGQEAFF.

The rearrangement joins TRBV11-2 to TRBJ2-1; 13 bases line up with TRBD2. The CDR3 loop spans 15 amino acids. Germline CDR1 reads SGHAT; CDR2 reads FQNNGV. V shed 5 bases and J 6 bases; nucleotides not matched to a gene: 4. The CDR3 DNA reads as TGTGCCAGCAGCGAACTAGCGGGGGGGCCCAATGAGCAGTTCTTC. It translates to CASSELAGGPNEQFF.

The rearrangement uses TRBV9 and TRBJ1-2; a weak D match, TRBD1 (6 bases). V dropped 4 bases and J dropped 4 bases, with 17 bases sitting between them. Germline values: CDR1 SGDLS, CDR2 YYNGEE. This CDR3 comprises 15 residues. CDR3 bases: TGTGCCAGCAGCTTCTCATCCGGGGGCTCCTATGGCTACACCTTC. Its protein is CASSFSSGGSYGYTF.

This clonotype was observed once. The rearrangement joins TRBV7-2 to TRBJ1-6; 7 positions match TRBD1. J gave up 8 bases and V 5 bases, and 9 bases lay outside the gene matches. Per the germline V gene, CDR1 is SGHTA and CDR2 is FQGNSA. The CDR3 contains 15 residues. CDR3: CASSLRQGLYSPLHF. CDR3 in DNA: TGTGCCAGCAGCCTCAGACAGGGTCTTTATTCACCCCTCCACTTT.

This clonotype appeared a few times. The rearrangement links TRBV29-1 to TRBJ1-1; no reliable D call. Germline CDR1 is SQVTM and CDR2 is ANQGSEA. This CDR3 is built from 10 residues. With 7 bases removed from V and 4 bases from J, the gap between germline ends came to 7 bases. The chain's CDR3 is CSARSTEAFF. The CDR3 DNA reads as TGCAGCGCCCGGTCCACTGAAGCTTTCTTT.

This clonotype turned up a few times. The chain links TRBV29-1 to TRBJ2-2, with D possibly matching TRBD2 (6 bases). Germline V CDR1 and CDR2: SQVTM, ANQGSEA. This CDR3 comprises 15 residues. With 2 bases removed from V and 2 bases from J, the gap between germline ends came to 12 bases. CDR3 sequence: CSVESQGLNTGELFF. The CDR3 DNA reads TGCAGCGTTGAATCCCAGGGACTTAACACCGGGGAGCTGTTTTTT.

The rearrangement uses TRBV6-2 or TRBV6-3 and TRBJ2-2, with TRBD2 identical over 10 bases. This CDR3 spans 20 amino acids. V shed 4 bases, J shed 4 bases, and the junction held 18 bases outside the gene matches. In germline, CDR1 is MNHEY, CDR2 SVGEGT. The CDR3 DNA is TGTGCCAGCAGTTCGCCCCTACTAGCGGGGAACCGCGGGGGCACCGGGGAGCTGTTTTTT. It encodes CASSSPLLAGNRGGTGELFF.

The chain links TRBV28 to TRBJ2-7; D may be TRBD1 (5 bases). CDR1 and CDR2 from the germline V gene are MDHEN and SYDVKM. V was pared by 5 bases and J by 3 bases, with 23 bases between. CDR3 size: 17 residues. CDR3 in DNA: TGTGCCAGCAGTCCACAAAGCGATAACAGGATTAGCTACGAGCAGTACGTC. This translates into CASSPQSDNRISYEQYV.

The table lists this clonotype with a few counts. The V and J genes are TRBV6-5 and TRBJ1-1; D is uncertain. V lost 6 bases, J lost 4 bases, and 9 bases lay in between. This CDR3 region has 12 residues. From germline, CDR1 is MNHEY and CDR2 SVGAGI. For the CDR3, the DNA is TGTGCCAGCAGGAATGGAATCACTGAAGCTTTCTTT. It encodes CASRNGITEAFF.

The count of this clonotype is one. J is TRBJ1-1 and V is TRBV7-2, with D possibly being TRBD1 (5 bases). Germline CDR1 reads SGHTA; CDR2 reads FQGNSA. The CDR3 consists of 13 residues. The V and J ends lost 4 bases and 5 bases respectively, with 11 bases between them. CDR3 nucleotide sequence: TGTGCCAGCAGCTCATCAGGGTTTACTGAAGCTTTCTTT. Translated, it gives CASSSSGFTEAFF. The full variable domain, rest sourced from reference TRBV7-2 and TRBJ1-1, is GAGVSQSPSNKVTEKGKDVELRCDPISGHTALYWYRQSLGQGLEFLIYFQGNSAPDKSGLPSDRFSAERTGGSVSTLTIQRTQQEDSAVYLCASSSSGFTEAFFGQGTRLTVV.